The 27 T cell receptor beta chains below were found in one sample sequenced in a study of blood T cell repertoires in COVID-19. TCRdb keeps only in-frame clones here, not all; method: immunoSEQ multiplex PCR. The sample contains just over 60,000 clones, over 60% of which appear only once. The sequencing input was peripheral blood. These TCRs come from a man between 25 and 39 years old with COVID-19, enrolled during active disease.

The chain has TRBV11-3 and TRBJ2-5; perhaps TRBD1 as D (5 bases). Germline V CDR1 and CDR2: SGHNT, YENEEA. The CDR3 is made up of 14 amino acids. V dropped 1 base and J dropped 5 bases, with 11 bases sitting between them. The DNA of the CDR3 is TGTGCCAGCAGCTTAGGGGGCATTTCGGAGACCCAGTACTTC. The encoded protein is CASSLGGISETQYF. Full variable domain (remainder filled in from reference TRBV11-3 and TRBJ2-5): EAGVVQSPRYKIIEKKQPVAFWCNPISGHNTLYWYLQNLGQGPELLIRYENEEAVDDSQLPKDRFSAERLKGVDSTLKIQPAELGDSAVYLCASSLGGISETQYFGPGTRLLVL.

V is TRBV7-6 and J is TRBJ2-2; 8 bases agree with TRBD1. Germline CDR1 and CDR2: SGHVS and FNYEAQ. This CDR3 region has 17 residues. J gave up 3 bases and V 4 bases, and 10 bases lay outside the gene matches. The CDR3 reads CASSSPSTGDDTGELFF. Here the CDR3 DNA reads TGTGCCAGCAGCTCTCCTTCGACAGGGGACGACACCGGGGAGCTGTTTTTT.

This clone was seen once. The chain has TRBV19 and TRBJ1-2; D is ambiguous. V dropped 4 bases and J dropped 2 bases, with 17 bases sitting between them. This CDR3 has 16 residues. The germline CDR1 and CDR2 sequences are LNHDA and SQIVND (reference sequence). The CDR3 reads CASSTTPSAINYGYTF. The CDR3 region has the DNA TGTGCCAGTAGTACAACCCCTAGCGCAATCAACTATGGCTACACCTTC. The full variable domain, in which reference TRBV19 and TRBJ1-2 provide the parts outside the CDR3, is DGGITQSPKYLFRKEGQNVTLSCEQNLNHDAMYWYRQDPGQGLRLIYYSQIVNDFQKGDIAEGYSVSREKKESFPLTVTSAQKNPTAFYLCASSTTPSAINYGYTFGSGTRLTVV.

The table lists this clone with a few counts. V gene TRBV6-1 combines with J gene TRBJ2-3, with TRBD2 matching 9 bases. V was pared by 3 bases and J by 0 bases, with 7 bases of the junction left unmatched. This CDR3 is built from 17 residues. CDR1 is MNHNS and CDR2 is SASEGT in the germline V gene. The CDR3 DNA reads TGTGCCAGCAGTGACACTCGAGCGGGGGGAAGCACAGATACGCAGTATTTT. This sequence encodes CASSDTRAGGSTDTQYF.

The chain joins TRBV5-1 to TRBJ1-2; possible D gene TRBD1, 6 bases. Trimming cost V 1 base and J 6 bases, with 16 bases left between them. The CDR3 loop spans 15 amino acids. The germline V gene has CDR1 SGHRS and CDR2 YFSETQ. CDR3 protein: CASSLRPQGRDGYTF. The CDR3 coding sequence is TGCGCCAGCAGCTTGCGGCCTCAGGGGAGGGATGGCTACACCTTC.

The chain carries TRBV29-1 and TRBJ2-3; TRBD1 matches 7 bases. J lost 3 bases, V lost 0 bases, and 6 bases had no gene match. Germline CDR1 SQVTM, CDR2 ANQGSEA. CDR3 size: 15 residues. CDR3 DNA sequence: TGCAGCGTTGAAGAACAGGGGAAGACGACAGATACGCAGTATTTT. It translates to CSVEEQGKTTDTQYF.

This clone showed up just once. The chain carries TRBV7-3 and TRBJ1-4, with 10 positions matching TRBD1. J was trimmed by 0 bases and V by 4 bases; bases with no gene match: 8. CDR3 length equals 18 residues. Germline V CDR1 and CDR2: SGHTA, FQGTGA. The CDR3 protein is CASSSPRDRGATNEKLFF. CDR3 in DNA: TGTGCCAGCAGCTCCCCCCGGGACAGGGGTGCAACTAATGAAAAACTGTTTTTT.

This clone has only one observation. For the CDR3, the DNA is TGTGCCAGCAGCTTGCTCCAGGGGAATAATGAAAAACTGTTTTTT. As protein: CASSLLQGNNEKLFF. The chain joins TRBV5-6 to TRBJ1-4, with D perhaps matching TRBD1 (6 bases). Germline assignment: CDR1 SGHDT and CDR2 YYEEEE. V was trimmed by 1 base and J by 4 bases, leaving 11 bases between them. The CDR3 has 15 residues.

This rearrangement joins TRBV15 to TRBJ1-1; D gene unclear. Trimming took off 1 base at V and 1 base at J, with 13 bases between the two ends. The CDR3 sequence is 16 residues long. CDR1 and CDR2 (germline): LNHNV, YYDKDF (reference sequence). Here the CDR3 reads CATSRAQRVGNTEAFF. Written as DNA, the CDR3 is TGTGCCACCAGCAGAGCCCAGCGGGTAGGGAACACTGAAGCTTTCTTT.

The chain has TRBV11-2 and TRBJ1-5; D ambiguous. The germline CDR1 and CDR2 sequences are SGHAT and FQNNGV. Trimming shortened V by 1 base and J by 7 bases, and 11 bases separated the two germline ends. The CDR3 is made up of 14 amino acids. CDR3 protein: CASSLGLGGQPQHF. Written as DNA, the CDR3 is TGTGCCAGCAGCTTAGGGTTAGGAGGACAGCCCCAGCATTTT. Looking up the rest from reference TRBV11-2 and TRBJ1-5 gives the full variable domain: EAGVAQSPRYKIIEKRQSVAFWCNPISGHATLYWYQQILGQGPKLLIQFQNNGVVDDSQLPKDRFSAERLKGVDSTLKIQPAKLEDSAVYLCASSLGLGGQPQHFGDGTRLSIL.

The CDR3 protein is CASSLTGGTLSGNTIYF. In DNA, the CDR3 is TGTGCCAGCAGCTTAACGGGCGGGACGCTCTCTGGAAACACCATATATTTT. The rearrangement joins TRBV7-9 to TRBJ1-3; D possibly corresponds to TRBD1 (5 bases). The germline V gene has CDR1 SEHNR and CDR2 FQNEAQ (reference sequence). The ends were cut back, 2 bases at V and 0 bases at J, with 14 bases in the middle. CDR3 length: 17 residues. Supplemented by reference TRBV7-9 and TRBJ1-3, the full variable domain reads DTGVSQNPRHKITKRGQNVTFRCDPISEHNRLYWYRQTLGQGPEFLTYFQNEAQLEKSRLLSDRFSAERPKGSFSTLEIQRTEQGDSAMYLCASSLTGGTLSGNTIYFGEGSWLTVV.

The V call is TRBV9, the J call TRBJ2-5, with a tentative D call TRBD1 (5 bases). V gave up 0 bases and J gave up 1 base, with 10 bases separating them. CDR1 is SGDLS and CDR2 is YYNGEE in the germline V gene. The CDR3 is 15 amino acids. CDR3 bases: TGTGCCAGCAGCGTAGATGGAACAGGCCAAGAGACCCAGTACTTC. Translated, it gives CASSVDGTGQETQYF. The full variable domain, completed using reference TRBV9 and TRBJ2-5, is DSGVTQTPKHLITATGQRVTLRCSPRSGDLSVYWYQQSLDQGLQFLIQYYNGEERAKGNILERFSAQQFPDLHSELNLSSLELGDSALYFCASSVDGTGQETQYFGPGTRLLVL.

The V and J genes are TRBV9 and TRBJ2-7; 11 bases fit TRBD2. The CDR3 spans 13 residues. Trimming at V came to 3 bases and at J to 5 bases, leaving 1 base not matched to a gene. Germline V gene lookup returns CDR1 SGDLS and CDR2 YYNGEE. This CDR3 is CASSATSGNEQYF. The DNA for the CDR3 is TGTGCCAGCAGCGCGACTAGCGGGAACGAGCAGTACTTC. The complete variable domain, with remaining parts taken from reference TRBV9 and TRBJ2-7, reads DSGVTQTPKHLITATGQRVTLRCSPRSGDLSVYWYQQSLDQGLQFLIQYYNGEERAKGNILERFSAQQFPDLHSELNLSSLELGDSALYFCASSATSGNEQYFGPGTRLTVT.

This clone was seen only once. The chain uses TRBV5-6 and TRBJ1-5; no clear D gene. Germline loops: CDR1 SGHDT, CDR2 YYEEEE. The CDR3 consists of 16 residues. V was pared by 0 bases and J by 7 bases, with 17 bases between. DNA of the CDR3: TGTGCCAGCAGCTTGGGGGCTCAGATCAAGAGCCAGCCCCAGCATTTT. Protein: CASSLGAQIKSQPQHF.

The CDR3, as DNA: TGCGCCAGCAGCTTGGGGCAGGGGGGCGAAAAACTGTTTTTT. Residues: CASSLGQGGEKLFF. This rearrangement joins TRBV5-1 to TRBJ1-4; 7 bases map to TRBD1. V dropped 0 bases and J dropped 8; count of bases not matched to a gene: 4. In germline, CDR1 is SGHRS, CDR2 YFSETQ. This CDR3 contains 14 residues.

The CDR3 coding sequence is TGTGCCAGCAGCTCCGATAGCGGGGGGGCCGAGGATGAGCAGTTCTTC. Amino acids: CASSSDSGGAEDEQFF. The V call is TRBV7-3, the J call TRBJ2-1; 11 nucleotides match TRBD2. V trimming: 4 bases; J trimming: 8 bases; junction bases outside the gene matches: 10. CDR1 and CDR2 from the germline V gene are SGHTA and FQGTGA. The CDR3 has 16 residues. Drawing the rest from reference TRBV7-3 and TRBJ2-1, the complete variable domain is GAGVSQTPSNKVTEKGKYVELRCDPISGHTALYWYRQSLGQGPEFLIYFQGTGAADDSGLPNDRFFAVRPEGSVSTLKIQRTERGDSAVYLCASSSDSGGAEDEQFFGPGTRLTVL.

V usage is TRBV30 and J usage is TRBJ2-1; 7 bases are shared with TRBD1. CDR1 is GTSNPN, CDR2 SVGIG, per germline (reference sequence). The junction had 8 bases not matched to a gene; V was cut back by 3 bases and J by 3 bases. This CDR3 is 15 amino acids long. The CDR3 DNA reads TGTGCCTGGAGAGGTATAGGGGGCCGCTACAATGAGCAGTTCTTC. Protein product: CAWRGIGGRYNEQFF.

V usage is TRBV27 and J usage is TRBJ1-5; tentatively, D is TRBD1 (5 bases). Trimming took 2 bases from V and 5 from J, leaving 10 bases between them. The CDR3 runs 14 residues. The germline V gene encodes CDR1 MNHEY and CDR2 SMNVEV (reference sequence). The CDR3 nucleotides are TGTGCCAGCAGTTTACGAGACAGAGATCAGCCCCAGCATTTT. Its translation is CASSLRDRDQPQHF.

CDR3 in amino acids: CASSVYPSDLNSYNEQFF. The CDR3 nucleotides read TGTGCCAGCAGCGTATACCCGTCGGACTTGAACTCCTACAATGAGCAGTTCTTC. The V and J genes are TRBV9 and TRBJ2-1, with D possibly TRBD2 on 5 matching bases. The germline V and J ends were trimmed by 1 base and 0 bases, with 17 bases remaining between them. Germline V CDR1 and CDR2: SGDLS, YYNGEE. This CDR3 contains 18 residues.

The chain links TRBV7-2 to TRBJ1-4, with D maybe TRBD1 (6 bases). V was shortened by 5 bases and J by 8 bases, with 21 bases between the two germline ends. The CDR3 is 16 amino acids. Per the germline V gene, CDR1 is SGHTA and CDR2 is FQGNSA. The CDR3 reads CASSREGRGPWEKLFF. Here the CDR3 DNA reads TGTGCCAGCAGCCGTGAGGGGCGGGGGCCTTGGGAAAAACTGTTTTTT.

Only one count was recorded for this clone. This rearrangement joins TRBV14 to TRBJ2-5, with 9 bases that match TRBD1. This CDR3 has 16 amino acids. The V segment lost 9 bases and the J segment 2 bases; nucleotides outside the gene matches: 13. Germline CDR1 and CDR2: SGHDN and FVKESK. In DNA form, the CDR3 reads TGTGCCAGACCCTCCGGGACAGGGATAAAGCAAGAGACCCAGTACTTC. It codes for CARPSGTGIKQETQYF.

Many counts were recorded for this clone. The genes are TRBV11-3 and TRBJ2-7; D possibly corresponds to TRBD1 (6 bases). The CDR3 runs 15 residues. Trimming removed 5 bases at V and 2 bases at J, with 16 bases between. CDR1 and CDR2 (germline): SGHNT, YENEEA. DNA of the CDR3: TGTGCCAGCAGCACGGACAGCGACGCTCCCTACGAGCAGTACTTC. Amino acids: CASSTDSDAPYEQYF.

The chain links TRBV6-5 to TRBJ1-3, with TRBD1 matching over 8 bases. Germline V gene sequence: CDR1 MNHEY, CDR2 SVGAGI. The CDR3 is 15 residues long. The J segment lost 7 bases and the V segment lost 0 bases, leaving 5 bases of the junction unmatched. This chain's CDR3 is CASSYSPDRANTIYF. The CDR3 region has the DNA TGTGCCAGCAGTTACTCCCCGGACAGGGCGAACACCATATATTTT.

This clone was found a few times. This sequence joins TRBV30 and TRBJ2-7, with 10 nucleotides matching TRBD1. The germline V gene encodes CDR1 GTSNPN and CDR2 SVGIG (reference sequence). The CDR3 length is 16 residues. Trimming cost V 3 bases and J 1 base; bases outside gene matches: 9. The CDR3 sequence is CAWSAPGQGSSYEQYF. In DNA form, the CDR3 reads TGTGCCTGGAGCGCACCGGGACAGGGGTCATCCTACGAGCAGTACTTC.

The genes are TRBV28 and TRBJ1-4, with TRBD1 identical over 9 bases. This CDR3 spans 16 amino acids. Trimming removed 2 bases from V and 7 bases from J; junction bases left unmatched: 8. In germline, CDR1 is MDHEN, CDR2 SYDVKM. CDR3 bases: TGTGCCAGCAGTTTACCTACAGGGGGCTCTACTGAAAAACTGTTTTTT. Protein product: CASSLPTGGSTEKLFF.

The chain links TRBV3-1 (or the pseudogene TRBV3-2) to TRBJ1-3; D remains unclear. CDR1 and CDR2 (germline): LGHDT, YNNKEL (reference sequence). V lost 1 base and J lost 4, with 14 bases in between. The CDR3 is 16 residues long. The CDR3 is CASSQGGAARGNTIYF. CDR3 in DNA: TGTGCCAGCAGCCAAGGTGGAGCCGCTAGGGGAAACACCATATATTTT.

This clone was picked up one time. The chain has TRBV6-4 and TRBJ1-5; unclear D gene. In germline, CDR1 is MRHNA, CDR2 SNTAGT. The CDR3 length is 14 residues. Trimming stripped 3 bases from V and 7 bases from J, with 13 bases between. DNA for the CDR3: TGTGCCAGCAGTGAATCGTACGATGGCCAGCCCCAGCATTTT. This gives the protein CASSESYDGQPQHF.